This section outlines one T cell receptor (beta chain) sequence together with its context. Its antigen remains unidentified. Blood got drawn at baseline, again on cycle 4 day 1, and then on cycle 7 day 1. This sample was taken from a study of OX40 agonist ivuxolimab in advanced cancers. Study details: Dose-escalation patients' cancers were hepatocellular carcinoma, melanoma, renal cell or head and neck cancer.

V lost 8 bases to trimming and J lost 0 bases, with 13 bases between them. This CDR3 is 14 amino acids long. Germline CDR1 is SEHNR and CDR2 is FQNEAQ (reference sequence). Study-wide results and limits: Undetermined was the antigen specificity of the expanded peripheral T cells.

Sequencing used immunoSEQ multiplex PCR; TCRdb keeps in-frame clones, though not all of them. The sample lists about 50,000 clones, over 75% occurring once. The V and J genes are TRBV7-9 and TRBJ1-1; no clear D. The receptor comes from an adult with an advanced solid tumor such as melanoma, head and neck, liver or kidney cancer. The sample was CD4+ or CD8+ T cells sorted from blood, taken in a trial of the OX40 agonist ivuxolimab. The CDR3 loop reads CASSVGPLNTEAFF. CDR3 nucleotides: TGTGCCAGCTCTGTTGGACCGCTGAACACTGAAGCTTTCTTT.